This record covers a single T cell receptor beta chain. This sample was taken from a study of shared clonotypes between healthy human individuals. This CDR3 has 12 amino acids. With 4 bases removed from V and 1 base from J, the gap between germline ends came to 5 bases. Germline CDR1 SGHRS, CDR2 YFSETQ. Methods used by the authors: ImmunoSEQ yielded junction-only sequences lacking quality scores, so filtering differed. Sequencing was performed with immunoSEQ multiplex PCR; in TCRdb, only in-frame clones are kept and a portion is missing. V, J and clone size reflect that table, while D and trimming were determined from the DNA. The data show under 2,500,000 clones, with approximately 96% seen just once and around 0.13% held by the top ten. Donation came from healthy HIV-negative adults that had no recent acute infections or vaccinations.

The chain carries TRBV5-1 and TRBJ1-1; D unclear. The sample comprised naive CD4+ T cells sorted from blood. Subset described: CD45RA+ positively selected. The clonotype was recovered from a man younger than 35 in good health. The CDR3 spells CASSIGNTEAFF. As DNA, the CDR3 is TGCGCCAGCAGCATAGGGAACACTGAAGCTTTCTTT.